The 30 T cell receptor beta chains below were found in one sample sequenced in a study of cytomegalovirus exposure and HLA in healthy donors. A multiplex PCR was run with 60 Vbeta primers and 13 Jbeta primers. Sequencing used immunoSEQ multiplex PCR; TCRdb keeps in-frame clones, though not all of them. This sample's clone table lists about 160,000 clones. Sequenced material: PBMCs. These receptors were taken from an older woman in good health and CMV-seronegative.

A note on this clone: At the DNA level, this CDR3 is encoded by other sequences in the same sample as well. The gene calls are TRBV5-6 and TRBJ1-2, with 9 positions matching TRBD1. The CDR3 is 13 amino acids. CDR1 is SGHDT and CDR2 is YYEEEE in the germline V gene. V was clipped by 4 bases and J by 5 bases; unmatched bases: 3. The CDR3 sequence is CASSTGQGYGYTF. The CDR3 nucleotides read TGTGCCAGCAGCACGGGACAGGGATATGGCTACACCTTC.

This rearrangement joins TRBV7-6 to TRBJ1-4; D might be TRBD1 (5 bases). The CDR3 contains 14 residues. Between the trimmed V and J ends, which lost 1 base and 8 bases, there was a span of 11 bases. Germline values: CDR1 SGHVS, CDR2 FNYEAQ. Written as DNA, the CDR3 is TGTGCCAGCAGCTTAGGGGCGCGACAGGAAAAACTGTTTTTT. Translation: CASSLGARQEKLFF.

The rearrangement uses TRBV6-6 and TRBJ1-6, with D perhaps matching TRBD1 (5 bases). There are 16 residues in the CDR3. Trimming cost V 0 bases and J 6 bases, with 12 bases left between them. CDR1 and CDR2 from the germline V gene are MNHNY and SVGAGI (reference sequence). CDR3: CASSYSAGFSNSPLHF. CDR3 coding DNA: TGTGCCAGCAGTTACTCGGCAGGGTTCTCTAATTCACCCCTCCACTTT.

V is TRBV5-8 and J is TRBJ1-4; D uncertain. From germline, CDR1 is SGHTS and CDR2 YDEGEE. Trimming cost V 0 bases and J 0 bases, with 9 bases left between them. This CDR3 is 16 amino acids long. The CDR3 region has the DNA TGTGCCAGCAGCTTGGGTTTCGGTCCAACTAATGAAAAACTGTTTTTT. It specifies CASSLGFGPTNEKLFF.

This chain joins TRBV7-9 and TRBJ2-1; 11 bases match TRBD2. CDR1 SEHNR and CDR2 FQNEAQ come from the germline V gene (reference sequence). The ends lost 5 bases at V and 8 bases at J; junction bases unmatched: 8. This CDR3 spans 15 amino acids. Here the CDR3 reads CASSQGLAEGYEQFF. The CDR3 coding sequence is TGTGCCAGCAGCCAGGGACTAGCGGAGGGGTATGAGCAGTTCTTC.

The CDR3 region is CASSLGLAGVRDNEQFF. The CDR3 nucleotides read TGTGCCAGCAGCTTGGGACTAGCGGGGGTACGGGACAATGAGCAGTTCTTC. This rearrangement joins TRBV7-7 to TRBJ2-1; TRBD2 aligns across 14 bases. CDR1 and CDR2 (germline): SSHAT, FNYEAQ (reference sequence). CDR3 size: 17 residues. V lost 3 bases and J lost 5; bases outside the gene matches: 6.

This rearrangement joins TRBV9 to TRBJ2-1; 12 bases fit TRBD2. CDR3 length equals 15 residues. Germline CDR1 SGDLS, CDR2 YYNGEE. J gave up 9 bases and V 2 bases, and 6 bases lay outside the gene matches. The CDR3: CASSVLAGGPVEQFF. CDR3 in DNA: TGTGCCAGCAGCGTCCTAGCGGGAGGGCCGGTTGAGCAGTTCTTC.

Of note for this clone: At one of its ends the junction is not consistent with the germline gene, which may arise from a read error. The chain joins TRBV7-3 to TRBJ2-1; the match to TRBD2 covers 8 bases. The V gene's germline CDR1 is SGHTA and CDR2 FQGTGA. This CDR3 has 14 amino acids. The CDR3 spells CASSITSGNNEQFF. The CDR3 DNA reads TGTGCCAGCAGCATAACTAGCGGCAACAATGAGCAGTTCTTC.

The chain is built from TRBV29-1 and TRBJ2-2, with 9 bases identical to TRBD1. The CDR3 length is 13 residues. The germline CDR1 and CDR2 sequences are SQVTM and ANQGSEA. The trim removed 2 bases at V and 9 bases at J, leaving 4 bases unmatched. The CDR3 DNA sequence: TGCAGCGTTGAAAAGGGACAGGGCAGGGAGCTGTTTTTT. Its protein is CSVEKGQGRELFF.

The rearrangement links TRBV4-3 to TRBJ1-1; 7 bases are shared with TRBD1. Germline loops: CDR1 LGHNA, CDR2 YSLEER. This CDR3 spans 15 amino acids. V lost 4 bases and J lost 0; bases outside the gene matches: 5. The DNA of the CDR3 is TGCGCCAGCAGCCCGGGACAGACTCTGAACACTGAAGCTTTCTTT. Its translation: CASSPGQTLNTEAFF.

The CDR3 DNA follows: TGTGCCAGCAGCTTTCCGACAGCTAGCACAGATACGCAGTATTTT. It specifies CASSFPTASTDTQYF. This chain links TRBV5-6 with TRBJ2-3, with D perhaps matching TRBD1 (5 bases). CDR3 length: 15 amino acids. Trimming stripped 2 bases from V and 0 bases from J, with 10 bases between. The germline gives CDR1 SGHDT, CDR2 YYEEEE.

The chain links TRBV7-2 to TRBJ2-5; D ambiguous. Looked up from germline, CDR1 is SGHTA and CDR2 is FQGNSA. The CDR3 extends over 14 amino acids. The ends were cut back, 1 base at V and 1 base at J, with 7 bases in the middle. CDR3 coding DNA: TGTGCCAGCAGCTTAGGGAACAGCCAAGAGACCCAGTACTTC. Its translation: CASSLGNSQETQYF.

This chain joins TRBV29-1 and TRBJ1-1, with D uncertain. Germline-derived CDR1 and CDR2 are SQVTM and ANQGSEA. Trimming left V 6 bases short and J 0 bases short, with 14 bases between. The CDR3 length is 14 residues. CDR3 bases: TGCAGCGTGCGCCAACGACAAATGAACACTGAAGCTTTCTTT. This translates into CSVRQRQMNTEAFF.

This rearrangement joins TRBV19 to TRBJ1-5; unclear D gene. Looked up from germline, CDR1 is LNHDA and CDR2 is SQIVND (reference sequence). There are 15 residues in the CDR3. Trimming removed 2 bases at V and 1 base at J, with 9 bases between. The CDR3, as DNA: TGTGCCAGTAGTATAACGGGTTGGAGCAATCAGCCCCAGCATTTT. This sequence encodes CASSITGWSNQPQHF. Full variable domain (remainder filled in from reference TRBV19 and TRBJ1-5): DGGITQSPKYLFRKEGQNVTLSCEQNLNHDAMYWYRQDPGQGLRLIYYSQIVNDFQKGDIAEGYSVSREKKESFPLTVTSAQKNPTAFYLCASSITGWSNQPQHFGDGTRLSIL.

Notes on this clone: At one of its ends the junction is not consistent with the germline gene, which may arise from a read error. This sequence joins TRBV2 and TRBJ2-5, with 10 bases fitting TRBD2. This CDR3 is 14 amino acids long. Looked up from germline, CDR1 is SNHLY and CDR2 is FYNNEI. The CDR3 sequence is CASSLGLAGEPQYF. The DNA for the CDR3 is TGTGCCAGCTCCTTGGGGCTAGCGGGAGAGCCCCAGTACTTC.

V gene TRBV7-6 combines with J gene TRBJ2-1; D remains unclear. V dropped 0 bases and J dropped 7 bases, with 4 bases sitting between them. The CDR3 loop spans 12 amino acids. Germline assignment: CDR1 SGHVS and CDR2 FNYEAQ. The CDR3 DNA reads TGTGCCAGCAGCTTAGCGAGGAATGAGCAGTTCTTC. Translation gives CASSLARNEQFF.

The chain employs TRBV27 and TRBJ2-1; 8 nucleotides agree with TRBD2. The ends lost 0 bases at V and 4 bases at J; junction bases unmatched: 8. The CDR3 spans 17 residues. Germline loops: CDR1 MNHEY, CDR2 SMNVEV (reference sequence). The CDR3 region is CASSLSVIRGGYNEQFF. The CDR3 DNA follows: TGTGCCAGCAGTTTATCCGTGATCCGGGGGGGTTACAATGAGCAGTTCTTC.

The chain is built from TRBV6-1 and TRBJ1-2; no clear D gene. The CDR3 totals 12 residues. Trimming pared 6 bases from V and 6 bases from J, leaving 11 bases between. The V gene's germline CDR1 is MNHNS and CDR2 SASEGT. CDR3 nucleotides: TGTGCCAGCAGCACGGGTCTCAATGGCTACACCTTC. Translating gives CASSTGLNGYTF.

J is TRBJ1-1 and V is TRBV15; no firm D call. Trimming cost V 4 bases and J 4 bases, with 10 bases left between them. From germline, CDR1 is LNHNV and CDR2 YYDKDF (reference sequence). The CDR3 has 13 amino acids. The CDR3 region is CATSTAEGTEAFF. The CDR3 bases are TGTGCCACCAGCACCGCAGAGGGCACTGAAGCTTTCTTT.

The rearrangement uses TRBV5-1 and TRBJ1-2; the match to TRBD1 covers 11 bases. After removal of 4 bases from V and 8 bases from J, the junction contained 4 bases not matched to a gene. The CDR3 length is 13 residues. Germline V lookup: CDR1 SGHRS, CDR2 YFSETQ. CDR3 region: CASSTGQGEGYTF. The CDR3 DNA follows: TGCGCCAGCAGCACGGGACAGGGGGAGGGCTACACCTTC.

As to this clone: Within the sample, other DNA sequences also encode this same CDR3. The rearrangement uses TRBV10-1 and TRBJ2-7; D perhaps matches TRBD2 (7 bases). Germline loops: CDR1 WNHNN, CDR2 SYGVQD (reference sequence). The V gene lost 5 bases and the J gene lost 9 bases, with 20 bases spanning the gap. The CDR3 runs to 14 residues. This CDR3 reads CASSPLGGGVVQYF. In DNA form, the CDR3 reads TGCGCCAGCAGTCCCTTAGGGGGGGGCGTAGTGCAGTACTTC.

The chain combines TRBV5-4 with TRBJ2-7; possibly TRBD1 for D (6 bases). V lost 4 bases to trimming and J lost 2 bases, with 10 bases between them. Germline V gene lookup returns CDR1 SGHNT and CDR2 YYREEE (reference sequence). The CDR3 has 13 amino acids. The CDR3 sequence is CASSPDRTYEQYF. DNA of the CDR3: TGTGCCAGCAGCCCCGACAGGACCTACGAGCAGTACTTC.

The CDR3 loop reads CASSREPGLGYAGELFF. CDR3 bases: TGTGCCAGCAGCCGCGAACCGGGACTAGGGTACGCCGGGGAGCTGTTTTTT. This chain uses TRBV7-7 with TRBJ2-2; 8 nucleotides match TRBD2. With V trimmed by 5 bases and J by 6 bases, 14 bases remained unmatched. The V gene's germline CDR1 is SSHAT and CDR2 FNYEAQ (reference sequence). The CDR3 extends over 17 amino acids.

CDR3 sequence reads: CASSTTGGNSPLHF. As DNA, the CDR3 is TGTGCCAGCAGTACGACAGGGGGTAATTCACCCCTCCACTTT. The chain links TRBV6-5 to TRBJ1-6, with TRBD1 matching 9 bases. Germline assignment: CDR1 MNHEY and CDR2 SVGAGI. The junction had 2 bases not matched to a gene; V was cut back by 5 bases and J by 6 bases. The CDR3 extends over 14 amino acids.

The chain links TRBV29-1 to TRBJ1-2; D is uncertain. This CDR3 spans 11 amino acids. Trimming took 7 bases from V and 6 from J, leaving 12 bases between them. Germline values: CDR1 SQVTM, CDR2 ANQGSEA. CDR3 region: CSARDRDGYTF. CDR3 DNA: TGCAGCGCGAGGGATCGGGATGGCTACACCTTC.

The chain couples TRBV5-6 to TRBJ2-6; 7 nucleotides agree with TRBD1. J gave up 4 bases and V 5 bases, and 6 bases lay outside the gene matches. Germline V gene lookup returns CDR1 SGHDT and CDR2 YYEEEE. CDR3 length: 15 amino acids. CDR3 nucleotides: TGTGCCAGCAGTCCTACAGGGGCCGGGGCCAACGTCCTGACTTTC. Amino acid sequence: CASSPTGAGANVLTF.

The gene calls are TRBV7-3 and TRBJ2-1; 9 bases match TRBD1. Trimming removed 1 base from V and 9 bases from J; junction bases left unmatched: 10. CDR3 length: 16 amino acids. Germline V gene lookup returns CDR1 SGHTA and CDR2 FQGTGA. CDR3 residues: CASSLIPRQGGFEQFF. In nucleotides, the CDR3 is TGTGCCAGCAGCTTAATCCCGCGACAGGGGGGATTTGAGCAGTTCTTC.

The rearrangement joins TRBV5-3 to TRBJ2-3, with TRBD1 matching over 7 bases. TRBV5-3 carries the ORF label, with uncertain function. The CDR3 has 14 residues. With 5 bases clipped from V and 6 bases from J, the junction kept 9 bases outside the gene matches. Written as DNA, the CDR3 is TGTGCCAGAAGAAAGCGACAGGGATCGGATACGCAGTATTTT. Translating it yields CARRKRQGSDTQYF.

The V gene is TRBV6-5, the J gene TRBJ1-5, with D hard to call. The CDR3 covers 15 residues. Germline V gene data show CDR1 as MNHEY and CDR2 as SVGAGI. Trimming left V 4 bases short and J 4 bases short, with 14 bases between. The CDR3 DNA reads as TGTGCCAGCAGTTTTGGGCAGTTTTTAAATCAGCCCCAGCATTTT. Translated: CASSFGQFLNQPQHF.

The chain links TRBV11-1 to TRBJ2-5, with 7 bases identical to TRBD1. Per germline, CDR1 SGHAT and CDR2 FQDESV (reference sequence). Trimming took 6 bases from V and 5 from J; bases not matched to a gene: 6. This CDR3 region has 13 residues. DNA for the CDR3: TGTGCCAGCAGAAGACAGGGTACGGAGACCCAGTACTTC. This sequence encodes CASRRQGTETQYF.